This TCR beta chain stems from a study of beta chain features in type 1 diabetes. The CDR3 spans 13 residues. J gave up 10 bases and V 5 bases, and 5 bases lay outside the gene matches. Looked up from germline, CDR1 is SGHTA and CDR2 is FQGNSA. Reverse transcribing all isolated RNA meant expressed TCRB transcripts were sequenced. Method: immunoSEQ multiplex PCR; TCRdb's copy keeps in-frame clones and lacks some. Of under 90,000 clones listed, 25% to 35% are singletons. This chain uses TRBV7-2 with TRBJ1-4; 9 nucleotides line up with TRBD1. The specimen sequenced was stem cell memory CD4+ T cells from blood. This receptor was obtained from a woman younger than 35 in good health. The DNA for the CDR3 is TGTGCCAGCAGCCTTCAGACAGGGGGAAAACTGTTTTTT. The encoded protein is CASSLQTGGKLFF.